Detailed here is one T cell receptor (beta chain). Germline V gene sequence: CDR1 SGHRS, CDR2 YFSETQ. The CDR3 runs 14 residues. With 4 bases removed from V and 3 bases from J, the gap between germline ends came to 14 bases. These data belong to a study of control samples from healthy donors and cancer patients. Some clones are missing from TCRdb's copy, which holds only in-frame ones; the method was immunoSEQ multiplex PCR. The sample carries approximately 89,000 clones, 86% recorded once. Input material: blood. The chain combines TRBV5-1 with TRBJ2-7; possibly TRBD1 for D (5 bases). The TCR was taken from a young man in good health. The CDR3 here is CASSLNPGRYEQYV. CDR3 DNA sequence: TGCGCCAGCAGCCTGAACCCAGGGCGCTACGAGCAGTACGTC.